This passage covers 9 T cell receptor beta chains from one sample sequenced in a study of tumor-infiltrating lymphocytes in primary liver carcinoma. The input was approximately 500 ng total RNA; TCR beta cDNA was made from it with a constant-region primer. Employing slightly modified ARM-PCR, three nested multiplex PCR rounds were run, and these gave rise to the TCR beta libraries. TRBV1-TRBV30 forward primers paired with a C-beta reverse primer drove the first two PCR rounds, around 10 cycles each. Via MiXCR, TCRdb re-called the multiplex PCR reads, giving one row per CDR3 protein. The repertoire has some 50,000 distinct CDR3 sequences, roughly 70% of them found once; the top ten carry 29%. Co-extraction yielded RNA and DNA from roughly 21-30 mg of unsorted bulk tissue. Sequencing input: liver tumor tissue from sampling region 5. Described subset: tumor region T5, tumor centre. The source is a man aged 35-49 years with primary liver carcinoma and hepatitis B virus infection.

To note about this clonotype: Its ends do not fully match the called genes, so a read error is possible. The chain uses TRBV4-1 and TRBJ2-3; 7 bases fit TRBD2. This CDR3 comprises 15 residues. CDR1 is MGHRA, CDR2 YSYEKL, per germline. The CDR3 loop is CASNQGPSGTDTQSF. In DNA, the CDR3 is TGCGCCAGCAACCAAGGGCCTAGCGGCACAGATACGCAGTCTTTT.

The chain has TRBV28 and TRBJ2-3; the match to TRBD2 covers 7 bases. Trimming cost V 4 bases and J 1 base; bases outside gene matches: 8. CDR1 is MDHEN, CDR2 SYDVKM, per germline. This CDR3 comprises 16 residues. The CDR3 loop is CASSSLGGDGTDTQYF. CDR3 sequence (DNA): TGTGCCAGCAGTTCTCTGGGGGGGGATGGCACAGATACGCAGTATTTT. Full variable domain (remainder filled in from reference TRBV28 and TRBJ2-3): DVKVTQSSRYLVKRTGEKVFLECVQDMDHENMFWYRQDPGLGLRLIYFSYDVKMKEKGDIPEGYSVSREKKERFSLILESASTNQTSMYLCASSSLGGDGTDTQYFGPGTRLTVL.

V usage is TRBV10-1 and J usage is TRBJ2-7; a possible D gene is TRBD1 (5 bases). This CDR3 is 13 amino acids long. The V gene lost 6 bases and the J gene lost 0 bases, with 9 bases spanning the gap. CDR1 and CDR2 (germline): WNHNN, SYGVQD (reference sequence). The CDR3 sequence is CASSDRSSYEQYF. The CDR3 DNA reads as TGCGCCAGCAGCGACAGAAGCTCCTACGAGCAGTACTTC.

Regarding this clonotype: The junction and the germline gene differ at one end; a read error may be behind it. V gene TRBV6-5 combines with J gene TRBJ2-2; maybe TRBD2 (6 bases). The CDR3 consists of 11 residues. CDR1 is MNHEY and CDR2 is SVGAGI in the germline V gene. The DNA of the CDR3 is TGTGCGAGCAGCCTCTGGGGGGTGCTGTTTTTT. Protein: CASSLWGVLFF.

As for this clonotype: Germline and junction disagree at one end, which may indicate a read error. CDR3 sequence: CVSGREVANTGELFF. The CDR3 DNA reads as TGCGTCAGCGGCCGAGAAGTTGCTAACACCGGGGAGCTGTTTTTT. The chain carries TRBV4-1 and TRBJ2-2; possibly TRBD2 for D (5 bases). Germline CDR1 MGHRA, CDR2 YSYEKL. This CDR3 contains 15 residues.

Sample share makes this clonotype medium-sized (0.01 to 0.1%). CDR3 sequence (DNA): TGTGCCAGCAGCGGAGGGGACGGAATGAACACTGAAGCTTTCTTT. This sequence encodes CASSGGDGMNTEAFF. The chain recombines TRBV5-6 with TRBJ1-1; tentative D call: TRBD1 (5 bases). The germline gives CDR1 SGHDT, CDR2 YYEEEE. The CDR3 runs to 15 residues. V gave up 4 bases and J gave up 0 bases, with 13 bases separating them.

This clonotype was counted once. The conserved phenylalanine or tryptophan is not found at the CDR3 terminus, so this likely reflects a read error. Because the CDR3's place on the DNA is in doubt, the DNA is left out and the CDR3 is given as listed by TCRdb. The chain employs TRBV6-5 and TRBJ2-6; the D segment call TRBD1 is taken from the table without a DNA check. The CDR3 extends over 18 residues, inclusive of both ends. The germline V gene has CDR1 MNHEY and CDR2 SVGAGI. This CDR3 is CASSLWTGVKAGANVLTL.

The count of this clonotype is one. Being one base from a much bigger clone, this may be a read error. This sequence joins TRBV5-1 and TRBJ2-7; 10 positions match TRBD2. Germline CDR1 SGHRS, CDR2 YFSETQ. The CDR3 consists of 17 residues. The CDR3 sequence: CASSIGAASGSTYDQYF. As DNA, the CDR3 is TGCGCCAGCAGTATCGGGGCTGCTAGCGGGAGTACCTACGATCAGTACTTC.

This clonotype was counted at least ten times. The chain employs TRBV12-3 or TRBV12-4 and TRBJ2-5; 7 nucleotides match TRBD1. V trimming: 1 base; J trimming: 2 bases; junction bases outside the gene matches: 4. This CDR3 contains 15 residues. CDR3 sequence: CASSLVGTVQETQYF. As DNA, the CDR3 is TGTGCCAGCAGTTTAGTAGGGACAGTACAAGAGACCCAGTACTTC.